This T cell receptor (beta chain) was profiled in a study of CD8 T cells in Susac syndrome. Bulk CD8+ and CD4+ cells came from magnetic negative isolation; CD8+ TEMRA by FACS. After extraction with the RNeasy kit, about 0.45 to 1 ug of the RNA was reverse transcribed using random hexamers. Amplification of the TCR beta CDR3 was carried out by immunoSEQ multiplex PCR, which spanned a total of 54 Vbeta and 13 Jbeta segments. TCRdb re-analysed the immunoSEQ multiplex PCR reads in MiXCR, keeping a single row per CDR3 protein. This table holds roughly 120,000 distinct CDR3 sequences, 94% found once. This clonotype was counted once. V trimming: 6 bases; J trimming: 7 bases; junction bases outside the gene matches: 14. This CDR3 has 16 amino acids. Germline-derived CDR1 and CDR2 are LNHDA and SQIVND (reference sequence).

This chain uses TRBV19 with TRBJ2-2; 7 bases fit TRBD1. This TCR was recovered from a human donor in good health. The sequenced material came from CD4+ T cells from PBMCs. CDR3 coding DNA: TGTGCCAGTAGCCGAGCCCCCGGGACAGCAAGCGGGGAGCTGTTTTTT. This gives the protein CASSRAPGTASGELFF.